Given below is one T cell receptor beta chain in context. The PCR had 60 Vbeta and 13 Jbeta primers. Data came from immunoSEQ multiplex PCR; TCRdb stores just in-frame clones and leaves some out. The table counts 65,000 to 90,000 clones; approximately 3.6% lies in the top ten. The entry originates in a study of cytomegalovirus exposure and HLA in healthy donors. V shed 10 bases and J shed 3 bases, with 21 bases lying between them. This CDR3 comprises 15 residues. CDR1 and CDR2 from the germline V gene are MNHEY and SVGAGI. This TCR was sampled from a female donor in good health and CMV-seropositive. The chain links TRBV6-5 to TRBJ2-5; possible D gene TRBD2, 7 bases. The sample comprised PBMCs. The CDR3 nucleotides read TGTGCCACGTGTAGGGGGGGCGCCGGGGAAGAGACCCAGTACTTC. Encoded protein: CATCRGGAGEETQYF.